Listed below are T cell receptor beta chains from one sample, sequenced in a study of cytomegalovirus exposure and HLA in healthy donors. Clones were read by immunoSEQ multiplex PCR, and TCRdb kept only the in-frame ones, dropping some. The sample contains 85,000 to 130,000 clones, 75% to 80% of which appear only once. The sequenced sample consisted of PBMCs. These receptors all come from a man in his sixties in good health and CMV-seropositive. Both conserved end residues are part of each CDR3. A D gene is named only where the DNA matches it firmly. Clone size is not always given. Where it is, it says once, few, many or a class for expanded clones.

v_call: TRBV12-5
d_call: .
clone_size: .
j_call: TRBJ2-5
cdr3_nt: TGTGCTAGTGGTCTGGGTAGGGCGGGGAGCCAAGAGACCCAGTACTTC
cdr3_aa: CASGLGRAGSQETQYF

v_call: TRBV5-4
d_call: .
clone_size: once
j_call: TRBJ1-2
cdr3_nt: TGTGCCAGCAGCTCGGGAGGGGACGGTGGGAATGGCTACACCTTC
cdr3_aa: CASSSGGDGGNGYTF

v_call: TRBV2
d_call: .
clone_size: .
j_call: TRBJ1-6
cdr3_nt: TGTGCCAGCAGTGAATTTCGGGTACCCCTCCACTTT
cdr3_aa: CASSEFRVPLHF

v_call: TRBV28
d_call: TRBD2
clone_size: .
j_call: TRBJ2-5
cdr3_nt: TGTGCCAGCAGTCCGTACCTTGGCGGGGGGGACGAGACCCAGTACTTC
cdr3_aa: CASSPYLGGGDETQYF

v_call: TRBV4-3
d_call: TRBD2
clone_size: .
j_call: TRBJ2-3
cdr3_nt: TGCGCCAGCAGCCAAACCCGACTAGCGGGGTTTCTCACAGATACGCAGTATTTT
cdr3_aa: CASSQTRLAGFLTDTQYF

v_call: TRBV11-2
d_call: TRBD1
clone_size: .
j_call: TRBJ1-4
cdr3_nt: TGTGCCAGCAGCCTCCCGGACAGGCCACTGTTTTTT
cdr3_aa: CASSLPDRPLFF

v_call: TRBV27
d_call: TRBD2
clone_size: .
j_call: TRBJ2-1
cdr3_nt: TGTGCCAGCAGTGGGGAAGCGGGAAGCTCCTACAATGAGCAGTTCTTC
cdr3_aa: CASSGEAGSSYNEQFF

v_call: TRBV5-1
d_call: .
clone_size: .
j_call: TRBJ1-3
cdr3_nt: TGCGCCAGCAGCTTGGAGACAGGTACTGGAAACACCATATATTTT
cdr3_aa: CASSLETGTGNTIYF

v_call: TRBV5-4
d_call: .
clone_size: .
j_call: TRBJ1-5
cdr3_nt: TGTGCCAGCAGCTTGATTTCGGGGTATCAGCCCCAGCATTTT
cdr3_aa: CASSLISGYQPQHF

v_call: TRBV7-8
d_call: .
clone_size: .
j_call: TRBJ2-1
cdr3_nt: TGTGCCAGCAGCTTAGGAGGGGGGGGCAGCTCCTACAATGAGCAGTTCTTC
cdr3_aa: CASSLGGGGSSYNEQFF

v_call: TRBV7-9
d_call: .
clone_size: medium-sized
j_call: TRBJ2-7
cdr3_nt: TGTGCCAGCACCCCGAGGGATGGCCACGAGCAGTACTTC
cdr3_aa: CASTPRDGHEQYF

v_call: TRBV6-1
d_call: .
clone_size: .
j_call: TRBJ1-2
cdr3_nt: TGTGCCAGCAGTGAACAGGGGCTTGAGACTGGCTACACCTTC
cdr3_aa: CASSEQGLETGYTF

v_call: TRBV5-1
d_call: TRBD2
clone_size: .
j_call: TRBJ2-3
cdr3_nt: TGCGCCAGCAACCGCGGGGGGGCGACAGATACGCAGTATTTT
cdr3_aa: CASNRGGATDTQYF

v_call: TRBV5-1
d_call: TRBD2
clone_size: .
j_call: TRBJ2-2
cdr3_nt: TGCGCCAGCAGCCCGCGTAGCGGGGGGGCCGAGACCGGGGAGCTGTTTTTT
cdr3_aa: CASSPRSGGAETGELFF

v_call: TRBV6-5
d_call: TRBD1
clone_size: .
j_call: TRBJ1-2
cdr3_nt: TGTGCCAGCAGCTTGCGGACAGGTCGATATGGCTACACCTTC
cdr3_aa: CASSLRTGRYGYTF